Given below is one TCR beta chain in context. This CDR3 has 16 amino acids. The V and J ends lost 7 bases and 1 base respectively, with 19 bases between them. The germline V gene has CDR1 MRHNA and CDR2 SNTAGT. Sequencing used immunoSEQ multiplex PCR; TCRdb keeps in-frame clones, though not all of them. The sample holds about 71,000 clones, around three quarters seen once. These data originate in a study of blood T cell repertoires in COVID-19. Study summary: Material from acute and convalescent COVID-19 was sourced from the United States, Italy and Spain.

V gene TRBV6-4 combines with J gene TRBJ1-1; D is possibly TRBD1 (6 bases). The clonotype was recovered from a woman aged 80 or older with active or convalescent COVID-19. Sample: peripheral blood. The CDR3 region is CASKREGVIGNTEAFF. DNA of the CDR3: TGTGCCAGCAAACGTGAGGGGGTCATAGGGAACACTGAAGCTTTCTTT.